This T cell receptor (beta chain) comes out of a study of blood T cell repertoires in COVID-19. The V gene's germline CDR1 is LNHNV and CDR2 YYDKDF (reference sequence). V lost 1 base to trimming and J lost 0 bases, with 12 bases between them. The CDR3 covers 16 residues. In the original workflow: Estimates of nucleated cell counts were drawn from the amplification of reference gene primers. Clones were read by immunoSEQ multiplex PCR, and TCRdb kept only the in-frame ones, dropping some. D and trimming were read from the DNA, whereas the V and J calls and clone size are those reported in that table. The sample lists fewer than 75,000 clones, around 90% occurring once.

The chain joins TRBV15 to TRBJ1-1; possibly TRBD1 for D (5 bases). Sequenced input: peripheral blood. The TCR was taken from a human donor in a cohort sampled during active COVID-19. The CDR3 is CATSRGQGVVNTEAFF. CDR3 DNA sequence: TGTGCCACCAGCAGAGGCCAAGGGGTTGTGAACACTGAAGCTTTCTTT.